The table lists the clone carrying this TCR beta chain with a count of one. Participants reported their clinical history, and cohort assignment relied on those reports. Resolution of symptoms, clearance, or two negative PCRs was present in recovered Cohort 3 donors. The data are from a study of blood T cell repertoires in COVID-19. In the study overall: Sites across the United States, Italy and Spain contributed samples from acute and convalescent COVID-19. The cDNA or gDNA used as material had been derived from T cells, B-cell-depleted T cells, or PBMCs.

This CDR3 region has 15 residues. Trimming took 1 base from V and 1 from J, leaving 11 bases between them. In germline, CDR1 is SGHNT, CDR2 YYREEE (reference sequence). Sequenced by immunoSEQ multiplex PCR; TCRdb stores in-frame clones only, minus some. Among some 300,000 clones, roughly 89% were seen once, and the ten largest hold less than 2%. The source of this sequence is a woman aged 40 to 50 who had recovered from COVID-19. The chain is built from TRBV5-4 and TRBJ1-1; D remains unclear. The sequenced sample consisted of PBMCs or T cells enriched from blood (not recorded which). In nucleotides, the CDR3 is TGTGCCAGCAGCTTGCCCCTGGGGAGGAACACTGAAGCTTTCTTT. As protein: CASSLPLGRNTEAFF.